The clone carrying this TCR beta chain was seen a few times. The data originate from a study of cytotoxic CD8 clonotypes in ibrutinib-treated CLL. In germline, CDR1 is LGHNA, CDR2 YNFKEQ. The CDR3 covers 13 residues. V gave up 0 bases and J gave up 4 bases, with 6 bases separating them. Some clones are missing from TCRdb's copy, which holds only in-frame ones; the method was immunoSEQ multiplex PCR. This table has under 300,000 clones, 60% to 75% appearing once. The chain links TRBV4-2 to TRBJ1-1; D is undetermined. The TCR sequence derives from a human donor with chronic lymphocytic leukemia. The sequencing here drew on PBMCs, taken after 24 months of ibrutinib treatment. The CDR3: CASSQDQGTEAFF. The CDR3 region has the DNA TGTGCCAGCAGCCAAGATCAAGGCACTGAAGCTTTCTTT.